Following are 12 T cell receptor beta chains from one sample sequenced in a study of cytomegalovirus exposure and HLA in healthy donors (dated 2017 in TCRdb). Libraries were prepared through the immunoSEQ multiplex PCR assay. A mixture of 60 forward primers for TCR Vbeta segments and 13 reverse primers for TCR Jbeta segments was used in the multiplex PCR. Drawn from immuneACCESS, this table holds only the in-frame rearrangements with V and J called that TCRdb kept. Clones are partly lost; checked studies trace under half to an unresolved V gene and leave the rest unexplained. Across this sample there are about 76,000 clones, with 73% seen only once. Of the sample, around 15% is held by the ten largest clones. Sequencing input: PBMCs. The source is a woman aged 40 to 55 in good health and CMV-seropositive.

The chain joins TRBV10-1 to TRBJ2-6, with 10 positions matching TRBD2. CDR3 length equals 17 residues. Germline CDR1 and CDR2: WNHNN and SYGVQD (reference sequence). J lost 7 bases, V lost 6 bases, and 12 bases had no gene match. The CDR3 nucleotides read TGCGCCAGCAGAGGGACTAGCGCACAGGTCAGAGCCAACGTCCTGACTTTC. This codes for CASRGTSAQVRANVLTF.

This sequence joins TRBV19 and TRBJ1-2, with TRBD1 as a possible D gene (5 bases). Germline V gene data show CDR1 as LNHDA and CDR2 as SQIVND (reference sequence). The CDR3 covers 16 residues. V lost 2 bases to trimming and J lost 3 bases, with 16 bases between them. CDR3 in amino acids: CASSIRWGDSDYGYTF. The CDR3 DNA reads as TGTGCCAGTAGTATAAGGTGGGGGGATTCGGACTATGGCTACACCTTC.

As for this clone: The missing conserved phenylalanine or tryptophan at the end of this CDR3 makes a read error likely. V is TRBV30 and J is TRBJ1-1; 7 bases align to TRBD1. V shed 5 bases, J shed 8 bases, and the junction held 8 bases outside the gene matches. The germline CDR1 and CDR2 sequences are GTSNPN and SVGIG (reference sequence). This CDR3 has 12 amino acids. The CDR3 nucleotides are TGTGCCTGGGATCAGGGACAGACCGAAGCTTTCGTT. Protein sequence: CAWDQGQTEAFV.

The chain uses TRBV7-9 and TRBJ1-2, with D possibly being TRBD1 (5 bases). Germline lookup yields CDR1 SEHNR and CDR2 FQNEAQ (reference sequence). The CDR3 is 14 amino acids. Trimming took off 0 bases at V and 4 bases at J, with 9 bases between the two ends. The CDR3 loop is CASSLAQGRYGYTF. The CDR3 nucleotides read TGTGCCAGCAGCTTAGCGCAGGGCCGCTATGGCTACACCTTC.

V usage is TRBV4-1 and J usage is TRBJ2-1; 11 bases match TRBD1. Germline V gene sequence: CDR1 MGHRA, CDR2 YSYEKL. The CDR3 runs 14 residues. With V trimmed by 3 bases and J by 8 bases, 3 bases remained unmatched. CDR3 loop: CASSHGQGADEQFF. DNA of the CDR3: TGCGCCAGCAGCCATGGACAGGGGGCGGATGAGCAGTTCTTC.

The CDR3: CAWTWGGTNTIYF. The CDR3 nucleotides are TGTGCCTGGACCTGGGGAGGGACAAACACCATATATTTT. The chain joins TRBV30 to TRBJ1-3; perhaps TRBD1 as D (5 bases). V gave up 4 bases and J gave up 6 bases, with 13 bases separating them. The CDR3 sequence is 13 residues long. The germline CDR1 and CDR2 sequences are GTSNPN and SVGIG (reference sequence).

The gene calls are TRBV5-1 and TRBJ1-3, with D possibly TRBD1 on 6 matching bases. CDR3 size: 14 residues. V lost 0 bases to trimming and J lost 4 bases, with 8 bases between them. Germline loops: CDR1 SGHRS, CDR2 YFSETQ. The CDR3: CASSLAGTGNTIYF. CDR3 DNA sequence: TGCGCCAGCAGCTTGGCCGGGACAGGAAACACCATATATTTT.

This chain joins TRBV27 and TRBJ2-5; D might be TRBD2 (6 bases). This CDR3 region has 13 residues. Trimming cost V 3 bases and J 5 bases, with 10 bases left between them. Germline values: CDR1 MNHEY, CDR2 SMNVEV (reference sequence). The CDR3 region is CASSFRGIETQYF. In nucleotides, the CDR3 is TGTGCCAGCAGTTTTCGGGGGATTGAGACCCAGTACTTC.

This clone was observed once. The chain joins TRBV6-5 to TRBJ2-7; 7 positions match TRBD1. V was clipped by 6 bases and J by 2 bases; unmatched bases: 7. The CDR3 has 14 residues. Germline CDR1 is MNHEY and CDR2 is SVGAGI. DNA of the CDR3: TGTGCCAGCAGACCGACAGGGAAGACCTACGAGCAGTACTTC. Translated: CASRPTGKTYEQYF.

This clone has only one observation. The chain recombines TRBV2 with TRBJ1-1, with 11 bases fitting TRBD1. The V gene end was trimmed by 6 bases and the J gene end by 3 bases; junction bases not matched to a gene: 9. From germline, CDR1 is SNHLY and CDR2 FYNNEI. The CDR3 is made up of 16 amino acids. CDR3 DNA sequence: TGTGCCAGCAGGGGCGGACCGGGACAGGGGGACACTGAAGCTTTCTTT. Its translation: CASRGGPGQGDTEAFF.

The chain employs TRBV7-2 and TRBJ2-2, with 10 bases matching TRBD1. The germline gives CDR1 SGHTA, CDR2 FQGNSA. V lost 0 bases and J lost 4; bases outside the gene matches: 8. The CDR3 sequence is 18 residues long. CDR3 nucleotides: TGTGCCAGCAGCTTAGCGGGGACAGGGGACCCTTTCACCGGGGAGCTGTTTTTT. Encoded protein: CASSLAGTGDPFTGELFF.

This rearrangement joins TRBV7-6 to TRBJ2-1; 11 bases agree with TRBD2. After removal of 4 bases from V and 10 bases from J, the junction contained 15 bases not matched to a gene. Germline lookup yields CDR1 SGHVS and CDR2 FNYEAQ. This CDR3 is built from 17 residues. CDR3: CASSSSPPLAGGLEQFF. DNA for the CDR3: TGTGCCAGCAGCTCATCACCTCCTCTAGCGGGGGGACTAGAGCAGTTCTTC.